The source of this TCR beta chain is a study of OX40 agonist ivuxolimab in advanced cancers. Patients with a history of autoimmune disease or on systemic immunosuppression were excluded. Assay: immunoSEQ multiplex PCR; the TCRdb copy retains only in-frame clones and omits some. The table lists tens of thousands of clones, 80% to 90% of them singletons. The TCR originated in an adult with an advanced solid tumor such as melanoma, head and neck, liver or kidney cancer. The sample was CD4+ or CD8+ T cells sorted from blood, taken in a trial of the OX40 agonist ivuxolimab.

The CDR3 DNA follows: TGTGCCAGCAGTGGACAGGCCTTGCAGGAGATTGGCTACACCTTC. Translation: CASSGQALQEIGYTF. V usage is TRBV6-1 and J usage is TRBJ1-2; possibly TRBD1 for D (6 bases). CDR3 length equals 15 residues. Trimming removed 4 bases at V and 7 bases at J, with 19 bases between. Germline V CDR1 and CDR2: MNHNS, SASEGT.